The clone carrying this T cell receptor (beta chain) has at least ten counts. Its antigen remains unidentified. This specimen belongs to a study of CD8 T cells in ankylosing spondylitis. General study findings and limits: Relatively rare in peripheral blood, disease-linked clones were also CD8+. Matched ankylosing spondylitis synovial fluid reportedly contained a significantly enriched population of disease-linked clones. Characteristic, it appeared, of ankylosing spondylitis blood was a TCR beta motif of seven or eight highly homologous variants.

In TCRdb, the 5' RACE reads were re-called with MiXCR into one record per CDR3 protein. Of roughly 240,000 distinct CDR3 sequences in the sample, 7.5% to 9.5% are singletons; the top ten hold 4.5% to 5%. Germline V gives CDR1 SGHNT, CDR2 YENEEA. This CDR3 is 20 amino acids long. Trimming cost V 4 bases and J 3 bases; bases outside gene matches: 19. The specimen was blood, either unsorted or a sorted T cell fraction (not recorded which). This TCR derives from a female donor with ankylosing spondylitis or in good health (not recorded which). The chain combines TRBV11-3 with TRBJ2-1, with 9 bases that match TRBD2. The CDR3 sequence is CASSSSQPPSGRFHYNEQFF. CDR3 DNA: TGTGCCAGCAGCTCGTCCCAACCACCGAGCGGGAGGTTCCACTACAATGAGCAGTTCTTC.